The text below deals with one T cell receptor beta chain. What it binds is unknown. The sample comes from a study of cytomegalovirus exposure and HLA in healthy donors. Study findings and constraints: Apart from CMV serostatus, no immune exposure information was available. Across donors, presence/absence analyses took sequencing depth to be roughly uniform. Associated with cytomegalovirus, according to the listing, were 150 to 200 TCR beta chains. Some highly shared sequence variants likely arose as a pipeline artifact.

13 Jbeta primers and 60 Vbeta primers were used for the PCR. Assay used: immunoSEQ multiplex PCR; TCRdb lists only in-frame clones, some missing. The sample lists under 250,000 clones; 85% to 90% were seen once. The CDR3 consists of 11 residues. Germline lookup yields CDR1 MDHEN and CDR2 SYDVKM. The V gene lost 3 bases and the J gene lost 8 bases, with 7 bases spanning the gap. Sequencing was carried out using PBMCs. The receptor comes from a human donor in good health. This chain links TRBV28 with TRBJ1-1; D remains unclear. Written as DNA, the CDR3 is TGTGCCAGCAGTTTCGACAAAGAAGCTTTCTTT. Translating gives CASSFDKEAFF.